Shown below are 32 T cell receptor beta chains from a single sample sequenced in a study of response to subunit inactivated influenza vaccine. Each CDR3 protein is one row after TCRdb ran MiXCR on the RT-PCR reads. This sample carries about 570,000 distinct CDR3 sequences, over 9% of them seen once, and the ten largest clones take roughly 11%. The same specimen was also included in a second study, on T cells expressing NK-cell markers. That paper notes: UMIs accompanied the 5'RACE template switching by which TCR beta cDNA was made.

Material: PBMCs from blood, obtained on the day of vaccination. Every receptor here comes from a man in his fifties who received an inactivated influenza vaccine.

This clonotype was found once. The chain combines TRBV28 with TRBJ2-1; tentative D call: TRBD2 (5 bases). Between the trimmed V and J ends, which lost 5 bases and 9 bases, there was a span of 20 bases. The germline V gene encodes CDR1 MDHEN and CDR2 SYDVKM. The CDR3 runs to 15 residues. This CDR3 reads CASSIPGSGVGEQFF. The CDR3, as DNA: TGTGCCAGCAGTATCCCGGGGTCGGGCGTTGGTGAGCAGTTCTTC.

This clonotype occurred many times. This chain connects TRBV29-1 to TRBJ1-1; 11 bases match TRBD1. The germline V gene encodes CDR1 SQVTM and CDR2 ANQGSEA. V dropped 0 bases and J dropped 13; count of bases not matched to a gene: 16. The CDR3 runs to 16 residues. CDR3 loop: CSVEDTRGQGGSLLFF. CDR3 bases: TGCAGCGTTGAAGATACGAGGGGACAGGGGGGATCCCTCCTTTTCTTT.

The chain links TRBV7-9 to TRBJ2-7, with D unresolved. This CDR3 spans 12 amino acids. V lost 5 bases, J lost 7 bases, and 12 bases lay in between. Germline CDR1 is SEHNR and CDR2 is FQNEAQ (reference sequence). CDR3 loop: CASSPLTWEQYF. The CDR3 DNA reads as TGTGCCAGCAGCCCTTTAACCTGGGAGCAGTACTTC. Full variable domain (rest looked up from reference TRBV7-9 and TRBJ2-7): DTGVSQNPRHKITKRGQNVTFRCDPISEHNRLYWYRQTLGQGPEFLTYFQNEAQLEKSRLLSDRFSAERPKGSFSTLEIQRTEQGDSAMYLCASSPLTWEQYFGPGTRLTVT.

This clonotype was counted at least ten times. This chain links TRBV6-5 with TRBJ2-3; 7 bases fit TRBD2. CDR1 and CDR2 (germline): MNHEY, SVGAGI. Trimming at V came to 4 bases and at J to 3 bases, leaving 10 bases not matched to a gene. CDR3 size: 16 residues. CDR3 region: CASSSLWGGSTDTQYF. DNA for the CDR3: TGTGCCAGCAGTTCCCTCTGGGGCGGGAGTACAGATACGCAGTATTTT.

This clonotype was picked up a small number of times. The chain combines TRBV20-1 with TRBJ2-1; no clear D gene. Deletions cut 2 bases from V and 2 bases from J, with 13 bases between. CDR3 length equals 15 residues. CDR1 is DFQATT, CDR2 SNEGSKA, per germline (reference sequence). The CDR3 is CSARRDSPTYNEQFF. The CDR3 DNA follows: TGCAGTGCTAGAAGGGATAGCCCAACCTACAATGAGCAGTTCTTC.

In this sample, this clonotype turned up a few times. CDR3 region: CASSQVSGSYEQYF. CDR3 nucleotides: TGCGCCAGCAGCCAAGTTTCAGGGTCCTACGAGCAGTACTTC. The genes are TRBV4-1 and TRBJ2-7; possibly TRBD1 for D (5 bases). V lost 1 base and J lost 1, with 8 bases in between. Germline lookup yields CDR1 MGHRA and CDR2 YSYEKL. This CDR3 spans 14 amino acids.

A few counts support this clonotype. The genes are TRBV19 and TRBJ1-5, with a possible D match to TRBD1 (6 bases). CDR3 length equals 14 residues. In germline, CDR1 is LNHDA, CDR2 SQIVND (reference sequence). V shed 9 bases and J shed 4 bases, with 16 bases lying between them. The CDR3 reads CASIEQGLNQPQHF. The CDR3, as DNA: TGTGCCAGCATCGAGCAGGGGCTTAATCAGCCCCAGCATTTT.

This clonotype was recorded many times. This chain uses TRBV20-1 with TRBJ1-1, with 8 bases matching TRBD1. The CDR3 covers 14 residues. Germline V gene data show CDR1 as DFQATT and CDR2 as SNEGSKA (reference sequence). Unmatched junction bases numbered 9, after V lost 4 bases and J lost 5 bases. The CDR3 loop is CSATGQDLLTEAFF. The CDR3 bases are TGCAGTGCTACGGGACAGGATTTGCTAACTGAAGCTTTCTTT.

This sequence joins TRBV5-1 and TRBJ2-7; 7 nucleotides agree with TRBD2. Trimming at V came to 6 bases and at J to 0 bases, leaving 6 bases not matched to a gene. CDR3 length: 14 amino acids. The germline V gene encodes CDR1 SGHRS and CDR2 YFSETQ. The CDR3 DNA sequence: TGCGCCAGCATGTCCGGGACTATCTCCTACGAGCAGTACTTC. This encodes CASMSGTISYEQYF.

The CDR3 reads CASSLVAGGVYGYTF. The CDR3 coding sequence is TGCGCCAGCAGCTTGGTCGCAGGGGGCGTTTATGGCTACACCTTC. V is TRBV5-1 and J is TRBJ1-2, with 8 bases matching TRBD1. The V segment lost 0 bases and the J segment 5 bases; nucleotides outside the gene matches: 6. The germline CDR1 and CDR2 sequences are SGHRS and YFSETQ. The CDR3 is made up of 15 amino acids. Looking up the rest from reference TRBV5-1 and TRBJ1-2 gives the full variable domain: KAGVTQTPRYLIKTRGQQVTLSCSPISGHRSVSWYQQTPGQGLQFLFEYFSETQRNKGNFPGRFSGRQFSNSRSEMNVSTLELGDSALYLCASSLVAGGVYGYTFGSGTRLTVV.

Written as DNA, the CDR3 is TGCAGTGCTAGCCAGCCGAGCACTGAAGCTTTCTTT. Translation gives CSASQPSTEAFF. V and J are TRBV20-1 and TRBJ1-1, with D unresolved. Germline V gene sequence: CDR1 DFQATT, CDR2 SNEGSKA (reference sequence). This CDR3 has 12 amino acids. With 3 bases removed from V and 4 bases from J, the gap between germline ends came to 9 bases.

This clonotype has at least ten counts. V usage is TRBV20-1 and J usage is TRBJ2-5; 12 bases match TRBD2. V was pared by 3 bases and J by 5 bases, with 4 bases of the junction left unmatched. The CDR3 loop spans 14 amino acids. Germline V lookup: CDR1 DFQATT, CDR2 SNEGSKA (reference sequence). CDR3: CSASSSGRAETQYF. The CDR3 region has the DNA TGCAGTGCTAGCTCTAGCGGGAGGGCGGAGACCCAGTACTTC.

This clonotype appeared a few times. The chain joins TRBV18 to TRBJ1-5; D is possibly TRBD1 (6 bases). This CDR3 is 14 amino acids long. The germline V and J ends were trimmed by 5 bases and 4 bases, with 12 bases remaining between them. Germline CDR1 KGHSH, CDR2 LQKENI. CDR3 sequence reads: CASSSDRTNQPQHF. CDR3 coding DNA: TGTGCCAGCTCATCAGACAGGACTAATCAGCCCCAGCATTTT.

This clonotype came up a few times. The genes are TRBV12-3 or TRBV12-4 and TRBJ2-2; D is perhaps TRBD2 (6 bases). Trimming pared 6 bases from V and 6 bases from J, leaving 14 bases between. The CDR3 has 14 amino acids. CDR3 protein: CASSPTRGSGELFF. The CDR3 bases are TGTGCCAGCAGCCCGACTAGGGGCTCCGGGGAGCTGTTTTTT.

Only a few counts were recorded for this clonotype. V usage is TRBV20-1 and J usage is TRBJ2-2; maybe TRBD2 (5 bases). The V end lost 0 bases, the J end lost 4 bases, and 9 bases lay between the germline ends. The CDR3 covers 14 residues. CDR1 is DFQATT, CDR2 SNEGSKA, per germline (reference sequence). The CDR3 nucleotides are TGCAGTGCTAGAGAGGATCGGGGCACCGGGGAGCTGTTTTTT. Amino acids: CSAREDRGTGELFF.

This chain connects TRBV28 to TRBJ2-7, with 7 bases matching TRBD1. The ends lost 5 bases at V and 3 bases at J; junction bases unmatched: 13. Germline CDR1 is MDHEN and CDR2 is SYDVKM. The CDR3 sequence is 16 residues long. DNA for the CDR3: TGTGCCAGCAGTAAGGGGGCCGGACAGACCTACTACGAGCAGTACTTC. Protein product: CASSKGAGQTYYEQYF.

This clonotype was found many times. The V gene is TRBV20-1, the J gene TRBJ2-5, with 7 bases aligning to TRBD1. There are 12 residues in the CDR3. Germline-derived CDR1 and CDR2 are DFQATT and SNEGSKA (reference sequence). The J segment lost 5 bases and the V segment lost 6 bases, leaving 6 bases of the junction unmatched. The CDR3 bases are TGCAGTGCAGCCGGACAGGCCGAGACCCAGTACTTC. It yields the protein CSAAGQAETQYF.

This clonotype was counted at least ten times. This sequence joins TRBV4-1 and TRBJ1-6, with TRBD1 matching 10 bases. V lost 1 base to trimming and J lost 7 bases; unmatched junction nucleotides: 4. The CDR3 runs 16 residues. Per the germline V gene, CDR1 is MGHRA and CDR2 is YSYEKL. The CDR3 reads CASSQAGTGENSPLHF. CDR3 nucleotide sequence: TGCGCCAGCAGCCAAGCTGGGACAGGGGAAAATTCACCCCTCCACTTT.

The gene calls are TRBV28 and TRBJ2-7; possible D gene TRBD1, 6 bases. V lost 5 bases, J lost 6 bases, and 14 bases lay in between. Germline loops: CDR1 MDHEN, CDR2 SYDVKM. There are 13 residues in the CDR3. As DNA, the CDR3 is TGTGCCAGCAGTAAAGCGGACAGCCCCGAGCAGTACTTC. This translates into CASSKADSPEQYF.

This clonotype was detected only a few times. The J gene is TRBJ2-5, the V gene TRBV29-1, with D unresolved. Trimming stripped 3 bases from V and 5 bases from J, with 19 bases between. From germline, CDR1 is SQVTM and CDR2 ANQGSEA. The CDR3 is 15 amino acids. The CDR3 nucleotides read TGCAGCGTTGACAGTATCAGGTCTTTGCGGGAGACCCAGTACTTC. It yields the protein CSVDSIRSLRETQYF.

This clonotype showed up many times. The chain is built from TRBV7-9 and TRBJ2-5; weak D call: TRBD1 (5 bases). Germline CDR1 is SEHNR and CDR2 is FQNEAQ (reference sequence). This CDR3 has 14 amino acids. V was cut by 4 bases and J by 4 bases, with 13 bases left in between. In nucleotides, the CDR3 is TGTGCCAGCAGCTCGCTAGACAGCCTAGAGACCCAGTACTTC. This encodes CASSSLDSLETQYF.

Ten or more counts support this clonotype. This chain connects TRBV25-1 to TRBJ1-6; 8 nucleotides align to TRBD1. CDR1 is MGHDK and CDR2 is SYGVNS in the germline V gene. CDR3 length equals 16 residues. V lost 6 bases and J lost 8; bases outside the gene matches: 12. CDR3 sequence (DNA): TGTGCCAGCAGGCTGACAGGGGTTCCGATAGATTCACCCCTCCACTTT. Protein: CASRLTGVPIDSPLHF.

This clonotype was counted ten times or more. V and J are TRBV12-3 or TRBV12-4 and TRBJ2-3; 8 positions match TRBD1. The V segment lost 7 bases and the J segment 0 bases; nucleotides outside the gene matches: 3. This CDR3 has 14 residues. The CDR3 loop reads CASTYRGSTDTQYF. The CDR3 region has the DNA TGTGCCAGCACCTACAGGGGGAGCACAGATACGCAGTATTTT.

This clonotype was counted only a few times. This chain uses TRBV7-2 with TRBJ2-5; 8 positions agree with TRBD2. CDR3 size: 17 residues. Germline V gives CDR1 SGHTA, CDR2 FQGNSA. J was trimmed by 1 base and V by 1 base; bases with no gene match: 8. Here the CDR3 DNA reads TGTGCCAGCAGCTTAGGGGTTGGGCGGGGGGTCCAAGAGACCCAGTACTTC. Residues: CASSLGVGRGVQETQYF.

In its sample, this clonotype was seen many times. This chain links TRBV7-9 with TRBJ2-1; 7 bases fit TRBD2. Germline assignment: CDR1 SEHNR and CDR2 FQNEAQ (reference sequence). V was clipped by 1 base and J by 5 bases; unmatched bases: 11. CDR3 size: 17 residues. The CDR3 protein is CASSLVGGREPDNEQFF. CDR3 coding DNA: TGTGCCAGCAGCTTAGTGGGAGGGCGGGAGCCCGACAATGAGCAGTTCTTC. The full variable domain, rest sourced from reference TRBV7-9 and TRBJ2-1, is DTGVSQNPRHKITKRGQNVTFRCDPISEHNRLYWYRQTLGQGPEFLTYFQNEAQLEKSRLLSDRFSAERPKGSFSTLEIQRTEQGDSAMYLCASSLVGGREPDNEQFFGPGTRLTVL.

As DNA, the CDR3 is TGTGCCAGCAGTGGGACAGATGAGCTGTTTTTT. Translating gives CASSGTDELFF. The chain carries TRBV2 and TRBJ2-2; possibly TRBD1 for D (6 bases). CDR1 is SNHLY and CDR2 is FYNNEI in the germline V gene. V lost 4 bases, J lost 11 bases, and 8 bases lay in between. This CDR3 spans 11 amino acids.

This clonotype has just a few counts. This chain joins TRBV15 and TRBJ1-3; 8 bases line up with TRBD1. CDR3 length: 17 amino acids. Germline trimming cut 1 base from V and 0 bases from J; bases unmatched to any gene: 5. The germline CDR1 and CDR2 sequences are LNHNV and YYDKDF (reference sequence). CDR3: CATSRGWTGSSGNTIYF. The CDR3 region has the DNA TGTGCCACCAGCAGAGGGTGGACAGGGAGCTCTGGAAACACCATATATTTT.

A few counts support this clonotype. V is TRBV5-1 and J is TRBJ1-2, with D tentatively TRBD1 (5 bases). This CDR3 region has 15 residues. Trimming left V 4 bases short and J 4 bases short, with 17 bases between. Germline V gene sequence: CDR1 SGHRS, CDR2 YFSETQ. CDR3 bases: TGCGCCAGCAGCACAGGACGGACTCAACCCTATGGCTACACCTTC. Translation: CASSTGRTQPYGYTF.

This clonotype occurred a few times. The chain uses TRBV7-9 and TRBJ1-1, with 8 positions matching TRBD1. Germline V gene sequence: CDR1 SEHNR, CDR2 FQNEAQ (reference sequence). This CDR3 has 16 residues. Losses at the gene ends were 3 bases for V and 4 bases for J; bases not matched to a gene: 10. CDR3 DNA: TGTGCCAGCAGCTTGCAAGTTGACAGGGGCGGCACTGAAGCTTTCTTT. It translates to CASSLQVDRGGTEAFF.

This clonotype has only a few counts. In DNA form, the CDR3 reads TGTGCCAGCAGCCTCCGGGCGAGGACAACGAAGTTCTTC. Its translation is CASSLRARTTKFF. The chain couples TRBV3-1 to TRBJ2-1, with D possibly matching TRBD1 (5 bases). The CDR3 is 13 residues long. CDR1 and CDR2 from the germline V gene are LGHDT and YNNKEL (reference sequence). Deletions cut 4 bases from V and 14 bases from J, with 18 bases between.

This clonotype was recorded a few times. This chain connects TRBV27 to TRBJ2-1; the match to TRBD2 covers 7 bases. This CDR3 is 16 amino acids long. The germline CDR1 and CDR2 sequences are MNHEY and SMNVEV (reference sequence). After removal of 2 bases from V and 3 bases from J, the junction contained 7 bases not matched to a gene. The DNA of the CDR3 is TGTGCCAGCAGTTTACTAAGCGGGGCCGGCTACAATGAGCAGTTCTTC. The encoded protein is CASSLLSGAGYNEQFF.

This clonotype came up a few times. This chain uses TRBV11-1 with TRBJ2-1; D possibly corresponds to TRBD1 (6 bases). Between the trimmed V and J ends, which lost 4 bases and 4 bases, there was a span of 17 bases. Per the germline V gene, CDR1 is SGHAT and CDR2 is FQDESV (reference sequence). The CDR3 runs 16 residues. The CDR3 coding sequence is TGTGCCAGCAGCTCGCAACAGGGCGCCCCGTACAATGAGCAGTTCTTC. Translation gives CASSSQQGAPYNEQFF. Filled out from reference TRBV11-1 and TRBJ2-1, the complete variable domain reads EAEVAQSPRYKITEKSQAVAFWCDPISGHATLYWYRQILGQGPELLVQFQDESVVDDSQLPKDRFSAERLKGVDSTLKIQPAELGDSAMYLCASSSQQGAPYNEQFFGPGTRLTVL.